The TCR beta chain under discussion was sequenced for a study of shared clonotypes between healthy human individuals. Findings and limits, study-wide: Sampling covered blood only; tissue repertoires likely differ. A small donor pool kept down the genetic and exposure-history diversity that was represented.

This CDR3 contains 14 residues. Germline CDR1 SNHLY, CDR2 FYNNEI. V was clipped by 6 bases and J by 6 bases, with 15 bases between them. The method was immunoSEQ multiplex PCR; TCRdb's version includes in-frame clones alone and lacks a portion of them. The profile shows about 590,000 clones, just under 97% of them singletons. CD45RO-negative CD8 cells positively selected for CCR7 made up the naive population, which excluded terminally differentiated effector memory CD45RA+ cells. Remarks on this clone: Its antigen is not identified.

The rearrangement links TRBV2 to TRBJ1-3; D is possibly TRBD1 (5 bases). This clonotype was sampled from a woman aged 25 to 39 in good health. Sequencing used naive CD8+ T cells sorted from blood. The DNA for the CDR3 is TGTGCCAGCAGACGCGACAGTCTAACAAACACCATATATTTT. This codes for CASRRDSLTNTIYF.